This entry lists 23 T cell receptor beta chains sequenced from one sample in a study of blood T cells in healthy people across ages. Primers used in a second PCR of roughly 7 to 12 cycles were a sample-barcoded 5' primer and a J-beta primer mix. TCRdb re-called the 5' RACE reads with MiXCR, one entry per CDR3 protein. Of more than 900,000 distinct CDR3 sequences listed, about 28% are singletons. These records were also assigned to another study, of T cells of mothers and their children.

The sample taken for sequencing was blood. The receptor set was obtained from a woman aged 40 to 50 in good health.

The chain links TRBV24-1 to TRBJ2-3, with 7 bases lining up with TRBD2. V lost 2 bases, J lost 0 bases, and 4 bases stayed unmatched. Germline assignment: CDR1 KGHDR and CDR2 SFDVKD. The CDR3 has 16 amino acids. Here the CDR3 reads CATSDSRAGSTDTQYF. The DNA for the CDR3 is TGTGCCACCAGTGATTCTCGAGCGGGGAGCACAGATACGCAGTATTTT.

This clonotype turned up a few times. DNA of the CDR3: TGTGCCAGCAGCTTATGGGGGGATAACGCTTTCTTT. Amino acid sequence: CASSLWGDNAFF. The chain employs TRBV7-9 and TRBJ1-1; the D gene is possibly TRBD1 (5 bases). Trimming removed 2 bases from V and 11 bases from J, with 12 bases in between. Germline CDR1 SEHNR, CDR2 FQNEAQ (reference sequence). The CDR3 sequence is 12 residues long.

The chain has TRBV9 and TRBJ2-1; a possible D gene is TRBD2 (7 bases). The DNA end is more similar to TRBJ2-7, so the J call may be wrong. The CDR3 contains 17 residues. The germline CDR1 and CDR2 sequences are SGDLS and YYNGEE. This CDR3 is CASSPELGGLAYNEQYF. For the CDR3, the DNA is TGTGCCAGCAGCCCAGAGTTGGGGGGGCTTGCGTACAATGAGCAGTACTTC.

Comments on this clonotype: This may arise from a read error, as a much more abundant clone is one base away. V gene TRBV20-1 combines with J gene TRBJ2-7; 9 bases are a match to TRBD2. The CDR3 has 15 amino acids. Germline lookup yields CDR1 DFQATT and CDR2 SNEGSKA (reference sequence). CDR3 nucleotides: TGCAGTGCTAGAGTGAGGGCTAGCGGGGCCTACGAGCAGCACTTC. It encodes CSARVRASGAYEQHF.

V is TRBV7-9 and J is TRBJ2-4; the match to TRBD1 covers 9 bases. The J call may be faulty, since TRBJ2-7 better matches the DNA end. This CDR3 contains 15 residues. Germline lookup yields CDR1 SEHNR and CDR2 FQNEAQ (reference sequence). The DNA of the CDR3 is TGTGCCAGCAGCTTACAGACAGGGGGTCTACACGAGCAGTACTTC. Its protein is CASSLQTGGLHEQYF.

In this sample, this clonotype turned up a few times. This sequence is one base from a far larger clone and is likely a read error. The J gene is TRBJ2-4, the V gene TRBV7-6; D is ambiguous. This CDR3 has 12 residues. Trimming shortened V by 5 bases and J by 13 bases, and 15 bases separated the two germline ends. Per the germline V gene, CDR1 is SGHVS and CDR2 is FNYEAQ. CDR3 in amino acids: CASSPQGYGQYF. CDR3 in DNA: TGTGCCAGCAGCCCACAAGGCTACGGGCAGTACTTC.

V usage is TRBV6-6 and J usage is TRBJ2-1, with 11 positions matching TRBD1. The J call may be faulty, since TRBJ2-7 better matches the DNA end. CDR3 length: 16 residues. Germline lookup yields CDR1 MNHNY and CDR2 SVGAGI (reference sequence). CDR3 region: CASSPPGTGGHNEQYF. The DNA for the CDR3 is TGTGCCAGCAGCCCGCCCGGGACAGGGGGTCACAATGAGCAGTACTTC.

This clonotype was counted only a few times. The chain combines TRBV28 with TRBJ2-1; the match to TRBD2 covers 10 bases. From germline, CDR1 is MDHEN and CDR2 SYDVKM. After removal of 4 bases from V and 8 bases from J, the junction contained 2 bases not matched to a gene. The CDR3 consists of 13 residues. The CDR3 sequence is CASSSLAGDEQFF. The DNA of the CDR3 is TGTGCCAGCAGTTCGCTAGCGGGAGATGAGCAGTTCTTC.

This clonotype was seen ten or more times. The chain is built from TRBV4-1 and TRBJ2-3, with 12 bases that match TRBD2. In germline, CDR1 is MGHRA, CDR2 YSYEKL. V lost 1 base, J lost 4 bases, and 3 bases stayed unmatched. The CDR3 runs to 16 residues. The CDR3 DNA reads TGCGCCAGCAGCCAAGGCACTAGCGGGGGGTCAGATACGCAGTATTTT. Protein sequence: CASSQGTSGGSDTQYF.

In regard to this clonotype: Germline and junction disagree at one end, which may indicate a read error. This rearrangement joins TRBV7-2 to TRBJ1-1; the D gene is possibly TRBD1 (5 bases). The CDR3 contains 15 residues. The V gene's germline CDR1 is SGHTA and CDR2 FQGNSA. CDR3 sequence: CASSPGTYMNAEAFF. The CDR3 DNA sequence: TGTGCCAGCAGCCCTGGGACGTACATGAACGCTGAAGCTTTCTTT.

This clonotype was detected ten times or more. The CDR3 spells CASSVRDRGGEQYF. Written as DNA, the CDR3 is TGTGCCAGCAGTGTCCGGGACAGGGGCGGCGAGCAGTACTTC. This rearrangement joins TRBV25-1 to TRBJ2-7, with 10 bases fitting TRBD1. CDR3 size: 14 residues. J gave up 6 bases and V 4 bases, and 6 bases lay outside the gene matches. CDR1 and CDR2 (germline): MGHDK, SYGVNS.

This clonotype was found many times. The chain has TRBV4-3 and TRBJ1-4, with D unresolved. Trimming removed 3 bases at V and 4 bases at J, with 12 bases between. The CDR3 is 15 amino acids. CDR1 and CDR2 from the germline V gene are LGHNA and YSLEER. CDR3 sequence reads: CASSHEGSDNEKLFF. Written as DNA, the CDR3 is TGCGCCAGCAGCCACGAGGGATCCGATAATGAAAAACTGTTTTTT.

In its sample, this clonotype was seen many times. The chain employs TRBV7-2 and TRBJ2-1; TRBD1 is a possible D gene (6 bases). CDR3 length: 14 amino acids. Germline values: CDR1 SGHTA, CDR2 FQGNSA. Trimming removed 2 bases at V and 9 bases at J, with 14 bases between. The CDR3 nucleotides are TGTGCCAGCAGCTTAATGCCAGGGGAAGGTGAGCAGTTCTTC. This encodes CASSLMPGEGEQFF.

This chain uses TRBV4-3 with TRBJ2-1; the D is unclear. With 1 base removed from V and 1 base from J, the gap between germline ends came to 11 bases. The CDR3 loop spans 16 amino acids. Germline V gene sequence: CDR1 LGHNA, CDR2 YSLEER. Written as DNA, the CDR3 is TGCGCCAGCAGCCAAGGATTTGGCGGTTCCTACAATGAGCAGTTCTTC. Amino acids: CASSQGFGGSYNEQFF.

This clonotype was seen ten or more times. The chain recombines TRBV28 with TRBJ2-7; 7 bases are a match to TRBD1. Germline CDR1 MDHEN, CDR2 SYDVKM. V shed 11 bases and J 0 bases; nucleotides not matched to a gene: 4. The CDR3 totals 12 residues. As DNA, the CDR3 is TGTGCCGTACAGGGGAGCTCCTACGAGCAGTACTTC. Its translation: CAVQGSSYEQYF.

This clonotype was observed a few times. This CDR3 is CASSLGDPGELFF. CDR3 DNA sequence: TGTGCCAGCAGCTTGGGAGATCCCGGGGAGCTGTTTTTT. The chain uses TRBV5-6 and TRBJ2-2; D gene ambiguous. This CDR3 is 13 amino acids long. Germline V gene lookup returns CDR1 SGHDT and CDR2 YYEEEE. With 0 bases removed from V and 6 bases from J, the gap between germline ends came to 6 bases.

V gene TRBV20-1 combines with J gene TRBJ2-5, with TRBD1 matching 7 bases. Per germline, CDR1 DFQATT and CDR2 SNEGSKA (reference sequence). This CDR3 spans 13 amino acids. V was clipped by 7 bases and J by 3 bases; unmatched bases: 8. CDR3 in amino acids: CSVDEGAEETQYF. For the CDR3, the DNA is TGCAGTGTAGACGAGGGGGCGGAAGAGACCCAGTACTTC.

CDR3 sequence reads: CASSPRTSGGRGETQYF. The CDR3 bases are TGCGCCAGCAGCCCGAGGACTAGCGGGGGTCGTGGGGAGACCCAGTACTTC. The rearrangement joins TRBV4-1 to TRBJ2-7; TRBD2 aligns across 13 bases. The J call is in doubt because the DNA end fits TRBJ2-5 better. This CDR3 comprises 17 residues. CDR1 is MGHRA and CDR2 is YSYEKL in the germline V gene.

The chain joins TRBV7-2 to TRBJ2-4; D may be TRBD1 (5 bases). The J call could be wrong; TRBJ2-7 is a better fit for the DNA end. Per germline, CDR1 SGHTA and CDR2 FQGNSA. CDR3 length: 14 amino acids. The CDR3 is CASSSGQGNNEQYF. CDR3 DNA: TGTGCCAGCAGCTCCGGACAAGGGAACAACGAGCAGTACTTC.

This chain joins TRBV5-6 and TRBJ1-1; TRBD1 might be the D (5 bases). V shed 4 bases and J shed 6 bases, with 16 bases lying between them. Germline V gene data show CDR1 as SGHDT and CDR2 as YYEEEE. The length of the CDR3 is 14 residues. CDR3 sequence: CASSLRGEGPEAFF. CDR3 coding DNA: TGTGCCAGCAGCCTGCGGGGGGAAGGCCCTGAAGCTTTCTTT.

The sample holds many counts of this clonotype. This sequence joins TRBV10-3 and TRBJ2-7; 9 bases are a match to TRBD2. After removal of 4 bases from V and 3 bases from J, the junction contained 7 bases not matched to a gene. Germline V gene data show CDR1 as ENHRY and CDR2 as SYGVKD. The CDR3 length is 15 residues. CDR3 coding DNA: TGTGCCATCAGTGCCGAGTTAGCGGGGGACTACGAGCAGTACTTC. Translating it yields CAISAELAGDYEQYF.

On this clonotype itself: This may stem from a read error, because a much larger clone lies one nucleotide away. This chain connects TRBV20-1 to TRBJ2-7; 7 bases fit TRBD2. The germline V gene has CDR1 DFQATT and CDR2 SNEGSKA (reference sequence). V dropped 3 bases and J dropped 6; count of bases not matched to a gene: 11. The length of the CDR3 is 14 residues. CDR3 sequence reads: CSASEGGGSVEQYF. The CDR3 region has the DNA TGCAGTGCTAGCGAGGGCGGGGGATCTGTCGAGCAGTACTTC.

This clonotype was recorded a few times. The rearrangement uses TRBV20-1 and TRBJ2-3; no clear D gene. Germline V gives CDR1 DFQATT, CDR2 SNEGSKA (reference sequence). There are 16 residues in the CDR3. V lost 0 bases and J lost 0, with 13 bases in between. CDR3 loop: CSARDFVTASTDTQYF. CDR3 bases: TGCAGTGCTAGAGATTTCGTGACTGCTAGCACAGATACGCAGTATTTT.